This TCR beta chain came from a study of blood T cell repertoires in COVID-19. Across the study: PBMCs, B-cell-depleted T cells, or T cells provided the cDNA or gDNA that made up the material.

Participant age was roughly 18 to 89 years, and participants resided in around 24 US areas. The study assigned cohorts using participant-reported clinical history. J lost 10 bases, V lost 3 bases, and 11 bases had no gene match. CDR3 length equals 15 residues. CDR1 and CDR2 from the germline V gene are LGHDT and YNNKEL (reference sequence). Sequenced by immunoSEQ multiplex PCR; TCRdb stores in-frame clones only, minus some. The table shows hundreds of thousands of clones, with around 87% occurring only once. The origin of this receptor is a man aged 25 to 45 who had recovered from COVID-19. The specimen sequenced was PBMCs or T cells enriched from blood (not recorded which). The chain has TRBV3-1 (or the pseudogene TRBV3-2) and TRBJ2-1; 8 bases fit TRBD2. CDR3 DNA: TGTGCCAGCAGCCATAGTTCCCGGACTAGCAAAGAGCAGTTCTTC. It translates to CASSHSSRTSKEQFF.